These 15 T cell receptor beta chains came from one sample sequenced in a study of response to subunit inactivated influenza vaccine. One entry per CDR3 protein, called by TCRdb with MiXCR from the RT-PCR reads. The data hold about 240,000 distinct CDR3 sequences, with roughly an eighth observed a single time. The sequenced sample was non-naive T cells sorted from PBMCs, obtained 14 days before vaccination. These TCRs come from a man between 50 and 59 years old who received an inactivated influenza vaccine.

In this sample, this clonotype turned up a few times. V gene TRBV29-1 combines with J gene TRBJ2-1; TRBD1 agrees at 9 bases. The length of the CDR3 is 12 residues. Germline V gene lookup returns CDR1 SQVTM and CDR2 ANQGSEA. V was clipped by 3 bases and J by 7 bases; unmatched bases: 1. CDR3 region: CSVEGQGNEQFF. The CDR3 nucleotides are TGCAGCGTTGAGGGACAGGGTAATGAGCAGTTCTTC.

This clonotype has ten or more counts. CDR3 sequence: CASSLLAGGFMDEQYF. DNA of the CDR3: TGTGCCAGCAGTTTATTAGCGGGAGGGTTCATGGACGAGCAGTACTTC. This chain joins TRBV28 and TRBJ2-7; 11 bases are shared with TRBD2. The V and J ends lost 1 base and 5 bases, in that order; junction bases with no gene match: 7. This CDR3 spans 16 amino acids. Germline assignment: CDR1 MDHEN and CDR2 SYDVKM.

This clonotype was seen a few times. In DNA form, the CDR3 reads TGTGCCAGCAGTTACGGGCGACTAGCGGGAGGGAGCACAGATACGCAGTATTTT. This translates into CASSYGRLAGGSTDTQYF. This chain links TRBV6-2 or TRBV6-3 with TRBJ2-3, with TRBD2 matching over 14 bases. This CDR3 contains 18 residues. From germline, CDR1 is MNHEY and CDR2 SVGEGT. V was clipped by 2 bases and J by 0 bases; unmatched bases: 4.

The gene calls are TRBV6-5 and TRBJ2-7; perhaps TRBD1 as D (6 bases). This CDR3 has 11 amino acids. V lost 2 bases and J 8 bases, leaving 7 bases between the germline ends. Germline lookup yields CDR1 MNHEY and CDR2 SVGAGI. CDR3 region: CASSYQGKQYF. For the CDR3, the DNA is TGTGCCAGCAGTTACCAGGGGAAGCAGTACTTC.

The chain uses TRBV2 and TRBJ2-5; no definite D call. V gave up 0 bases and J gave up 5 bases, with 10 bases separating them. The germline V gene has CDR1 SNHLY and CDR2 FYNNEI. The CDR3 covers 14 residues. The CDR3 coding sequence is TGTGCCAGCAGTGAAGCGCTGGTTATTGAGACCCAGTACTTC. This sequence encodes CASSEALVIETQYF. Combining the CDR3 with reference TRBV2 and TRBJ2-5 gives the whole variable domain EPEVTQTPSHQVTQMGQEVILRCVPISNHLYFYWYRQILGQKVEFLVSFYNNEISEKSEIFDDQFSVERPDGSNFTLKIRSTKLEDSAMYFCASSEALVIETQYFGPGTRLLVL.

Ten or more counts support this clonotype. The chain carries TRBV25-1 and TRBJ2-5; a weak D match, TRBD2 (5 bases). The CDR3 covers 12 residues. V was clipped by 6 bases and J by 2 bases, with 7 bases between them. Germline-derived CDR1 and CDR2 are MGHDK and SYGVNS. The CDR3 coding sequence is TGTGCCAGCAGCGGGATACAAGAGACCCAGTACTTC. Translation: CASSGIQETQYF.

The chain uses TRBV5-4 and TRBJ2-1; tentatively, D is TRBD1 (6 bases). The CDR3 has 13 amino acids. The germline V gene has CDR1 SGHNT and CDR2 YYREEE (reference sequence). With 5 bases removed from V and 10 bases from J, the gap between germline ends came to 16 bases. The CDR3 coding sequence is TGTGCCAGCAGTGCCGTGGGGGCGAGGGAGCAGTTCTTC. Amino acids: CASSAVGAREQFF.

There are many counts of this clonotype. The CDR3: CASSYTGRALHF. The CDR3, as DNA: TGTGCCAGCAGCTATACAGGGAGGGCCCTCCACTTT. The chain uses TRBV7-2 and TRBJ1-6; perhaps TRBD1 as D (6 bases). The germline V gene has CDR1 SGHTA and CDR2 FQGNSA. The CDR3 runs 12 residues. V was shortened by 4 bases and J by 14 bases, with 12 bases between the two germline ends.

This chain links TRBV20-1 with TRBJ1-5; D possibly corresponds to TRBD1 (6 bases). This CDR3 region has 15 residues. Germline CDR1 and CDR2: DFQATT and SNEGSKA (reference sequence). Trimming took 4 bases from V and 7 from J, leaving 20 bases between them. CDR3 DNA sequence: TGCAGTGCTATAGAAGAGGAGGGGGGATGGCAGCCCCAGCATTTT. This gives the protein CSAIEEEGGWQPQHF.

The V and J genes are TRBV5-1 and TRBJ1-1; D remains ambiguous. V was clipped by 5 bases and J by 4 bases, with 6 bases between them. Germline assignment: CDR1 SGHRS and CDR2 YFSETQ. The CDR3 extends over 11 amino acids. The CDR3 loop reads CASSDFTEAFF. The CDR3 bases are TGCGCCAGCAGTGACTTCACTGAAGCTTTCTTT.

This clonotype was seen a single time. This could be a read error, since a much larger clone is one nucleotide away. The chain combines TRBV5-4 with TRBJ2-1; a weak D match, TRBD1 (5 bases). Trimming removed 4 bases at V and 7 bases at J, with 18 bases between. CDR1 SGHNT and CDR2 YYREEE come from the germline V gene (reference sequence). This CDR3 has 15 amino acids. CDR3 residues: CASSPAATAYNEQFF. DNA of the CDR3: TGTGCCAGCAGCCCTGCGGCGACAGCGTATAATGAGCAGTTCTTC.

This chain uses TRBV14 with TRBJ2-2; a possible D gene is TRBD1 (5 bases). Looked up from germline, CDR1 is SGHDN and CDR2 is FVKESK. The CDR3 loop spans 14 amino acids. The V end lost 0 bases, the J end lost 6 bases, and 8 bases lay between the germline ends. CDR3 coding DNA: TGTGCCAGCAGCCAAGAATGGGGCCCCGGGGAGCTGTTTTTT. It translates to CASSQEWGPGELFF.

This clonotype turned up a few times. The chain combines TRBV10-3 with TRBJ1-1, with D unclear. Per germline, CDR1 ENHRY and CDR2 SYGVKD. The CDR3 is 16 residues long. Trimming cost V 0 bases and J 1 base, with 12 bases left between them. This CDR3 reads CAISESPNAQNTEAFF. DNA of the CDR3: TGTGCCATCAGTGAGTCGCCTAATGCCCAGAACACTGAAGCTTTCTTT.

The chain combines TRBV12-3 or TRBV12-4 with TRBJ2-7; D is uncertain. V lost 7 bases and J 5 bases, leaving 12 bases between the germline ends. CDR3 length: 12 residues. CDR3 in DNA: TGTGCCAGCAATGAGACCCCTGACGAGCAGTACTTC. This sequence encodes CASNETPDEQYF.

The table lists this clonotype with many counts. The chain is built from TRBV7-2 and TRBJ1-6, with D tentatively TRBD1 (6 bases). The CDR3 is 17 amino acids. CDR1 and CDR2 from the germline V gene are SGHTA and FQGNSA. Deletions cut 1 base from V and 8 bases from J, with 18 bases between. The CDR3 DNA reads TGTGCCAGCAGCTTAGGATCGACAGGACGATGGCATTCACCCCTCCACTTT. Translation: CASSLGSTGRWHSPLHF.